The clone carrying this T cell receptor beta chain was recorded a few times. What it recognizes is unknown. The entry originates in a study of beta chain features in type 1 diabetes. Findings and caveats of the study: Type 1 diabetes patients showed fewer insertions and more deletions at VDJ junctions.

The ends lost 4 bases at V and 2 bases at J; junction bases unmatched: 14. Germline CDR1 LGHNA, CDR2 YSLEER. This CDR3 is built from 18 residues. The investigators reverse transcribed all of the isolated RNA, so they sequenced expressed TCRB transcripts. The method was immunoSEQ multiplex PCR; TCRdb's version includes in-frame clones alone and lacks a portion of them. Of 300,000 to 400,000 clones listed, 11% are singletons. This chain links TRBV4-3 with TRBJ2-7, with 10 bases lining up with TRBD1. This clonotype was obtained from a woman aged 25 to 45 in good health. Material for sequencing was naive CD4+ T cells from blood. CDR3 DNA: TGCGCCAGCAGCCGCGGCCGGGACAGGGGCTTGGGAGCCTACGAGCAGTACTTC. Its translation: CASSRGRDRGLGAYEQYF.